The TCR beta chain under discussion was sequenced for a study of shared clonotypes between healthy human individuals. Study at large: Researchers assigned three CD4 naive, three CD4 memory, two CD8 naive and one CD8 memory plate to each donor.

Repertoires were generated with immunoSEQ multiplex PCR, while TCRdb's copy carries only in-frame clones and drops some. Of under 1,100,000 clones in the sample, 75% were seen once. Regarding this clone: A much larger clone lies one base from this, so it may be a read error.

Sequencing used memory CD4+ T cells sorted from blood. This sample's subset: CD45RA-negative fraction. This TCR derives from a man in his late teens or twenties in good health.

Here the CDR3 DNA reads TGTGCCAGCAGCTGGGGACAGGGGACCACTGAAGCTTTCTTT. It yields the protein CASSWGQGTTEAFF. The rearrangement joins TRBV5-4 to TRBJ1-1; 10 nucleotides match TRBD1. Trimming removed 3 bases from V and 4 bases from J; junction bases left unmatched: 3. The germline V gene encodes CDR1 SGHNT and CDR2 YYREEE (reference sequence). The CDR3 spans 14 residues.